The 30 T cell receptor beta chains in this list originate from one sample, sequenced in a study of blood T cell repertoires in COVID-19. The repertoire was sequenced with immunoSEQ multiplex PCR; TCRdb's copy has only in-frame clones and lacks some. Of about 470,000 clones listed, roughly nine tenths are singletons. The specimen sequenced was PBMCs or T cells enriched from blood (not recorded which). These receptor sequences come from a woman under 30 who had recovered from COVID-19.

J is TRBJ2-1 and V is TRBV12-5; TRBD2 matches 7 bases. Per germline, CDR1 LGHNT and CDR2 FRNRAP. The CDR3 runs to 14 residues. After removal of 2 bases from V and 6 bases from J, the junction contained 4 bases not matched to a gene. The CDR3 sequence is CASGLWRGSNEQFF. The CDR3 bases are TGTGCTAGTGGTTTGTGGCGGGGGAGCAATGAGCAGTTCTTC. Combining the CDR3 with reference TRBV12-5 and TRBJ2-1 gives the whole variable domain DARVTQTPRHKVTEMGQEVTMRCQPILGHNTVFWYRQTMMQGLELLAYFRNRAPLDDSGMPKDRFSAEMPDATLATLKIQPSEPRDSAVYFCASGLWRGSNEQFFGPGTRLTVL.

The chain is built from TRBV10-2 and TRBJ1-4, with D perhaps TRBD1 (5 bases). The CDR3 loop spans 15 amino acids. Germline V gene sequence: CDR1 WSHSY, CDR2 SAAADI. V was shortened by 0 bases and J by 7 bases, with 12 bases between the two germline ends. The CDR3 is CASSESWGQGEKLFF. DNA for the CDR3: TGCGCCAGCAGTGAGTCGTGGGGTCAGGGTGAAAAACTGTTTTTT.

This chain joins TRBV19 and TRBJ1-1; D is possibly TRBD1 (5 bases). Germline V gene data show CDR1 as LNHDA and CDR2 as SQIVND (reference sequence). This CDR3 has 15 residues. Trimming left V 3 bases short and J 5 bases short, with 16 bases between. The CDR3 loop reads CASSMGRGSGTEAFF. In DNA form, the CDR3 reads TGTGCCAGTAGTATGGGAAGGGGTTCAGGAACTGAAGCTTTCTTT.

The CDR3 DNA follows: TGTGCCAGCAGCTTATTTGCCTATGAAGCTTTCTTT. Translation: CASSLFAYEAFF. The rearrangement joins TRBV5-6 to TRBJ1-1; no reliable D call. Trimming pared 2 bases from V and 7 bases from J, leaving 9 bases between. The CDR3 is made up of 12 amino acids. Looked up from germline, CDR1 is SGHDT and CDR2 is YYEEEE.

This clone was observed once. The chain joins TRBV12-3 or TRBV12-4 to TRBJ2-7; TRBD1 might be the D (6 bases). Trimming pared 5 bases from V and 5 bases from J, leaving 10 bases between. The CDR3 consists of 12 residues. In nucleotides, the CDR3 is TGTGCCAGCAGTCAGGGGTGGCACGAGCAGTACTTC. Amino acids: CASSQGWHEQYF.

V usage is TRBV27 and J usage is TRBJ2-5; TRBD1 aligns across 7 bases. V lost 5 bases, J lost 5 bases, and 20 bases stayed unmatched. Germline CDR1 is MNHEY and CDR2 is SMNVEV (reference sequence). This CDR3 is built from 18 residues. The CDR3 reads CASSPTGDGITREETQYF. CDR3 nucleotide sequence: TGTGCCAGCAGTCCCACAGGGGATGGGATTACAAGGGAGGAGACCCAGTACTTC.

The chain employs TRBV24-1 and TRBJ2-3, with 8 bases aligning to TRBD2. The V gene's germline CDR1 is KGHDR and CDR2 SFDVKD. Trimming took 3 bases from V and 5 from J; bases not matched to a gene: 6. The CDR3 has 15 amino acids. In nucleotides, the CDR3 is TGTGCCACCAGTGATGCCGGGGGGGCACAAGATACGCAGTATTTT. This encodes CATSDAGGAQDTQYF.

This rearrangement joins TRBV30 to TRBJ2-2; D is perhaps TRBD1 (5 bases). CDR3 length: 14 amino acids. Trimming cost V 0 bases and J 6 bases, with 11 bases left between them. Germline CDR1 GTSNPN, CDR2 SVGIG (reference sequence). In DNA form, the CDR3 reads TGTGCCTGGAGTGTAATCAGGGATTCCGGGGAGCTGTTTTTT. Translated, it gives CAWSVIRDSGELFF.

The V gene is TRBV11-2, the J gene TRBJ2-1; 11 bases fit TRBD2. The CDR3 is 15 residues long. Germline-derived CDR1 and CDR2 are SGHAT and FQNNGV. Trimming removed 5 bases from V and 7 bases from J; junction bases left unmatched: 7. CDR3 sequence: CASSVLAGGLNEQFF. As DNA, the CDR3 is TGTGCCAGCAGCGTCCTAGCGGGGGGCCTTAATGAGCAGTTCTTC. Filled out from reference TRBV11-2 and TRBJ2-1, the complete variable domain reads EAGVAQSPRYKIIEKRQSVAFWCNPISGHATLYWYQQILGQGPKLLIQFQNNGVVDDSQLPKDRFSAERLKGVDSTLKIQPAKLEDSAVYLCASSVLAGGLNEQFFGPGTRLTVL.

This chain connects TRBV25-1 to TRBJ2-2; TRBD1 might be the D (6 bases). The CDR3 spans 13 residues. CDR1 is MGHDK, CDR2 SYGVNS, per germline. V lost 7 bases and J 4 bases, leaving 10 bases between the germline ends. This CDR3 reads CASTQGPTGELFF. The CDR3 nucleotides read TGTGCCAGCACCCAGGGGCCCACCGGGGAGCTGTTTTTT.

This chain uses TRBV5-1 with TRBJ2-7; 7 bases line up with TRBD2. V lost 1 base to trimming and J lost 2 bases; unmatched junction nucleotides: 3. The CDR3 runs to 14 residues. Germline V gene data show CDR1 as SGHRS and CDR2 as YFSETQ. CDR3 amino acids: CASSLSGATYEQYF. CDR3 coding DNA: TGCGCCAGCAGCTTGAGCGGGGCAACCTACGAGCAGTACTTC. The full variable domain, with the rest looked up from reference TRBV5-1 and TRBJ2-7, is KAGVTQTPRYLIKTRGQQVTLSCSPISGHRSVSWYQQTPGQGLQFLFEYFSETQRNKGNFPGRFSGRQFSNSRSEMNVSTLELGDSALYLCASSLSGATYEQYFGPGTRLTVT.

The gene calls are TRBV7-2 and TRBJ2-7; D is perhaps TRBD2 (6 bases). CDR3 length: 15 amino acids. Trimming removed 3 bases at V and 0 bases at J, with 12 bases between. Per the germline V gene, CDR1 is SGHTA and CDR2 is FQGNSA. The CDR3 protein is CASSFFSGRSYEQYF. The CDR3 DNA sequence: TGTGCCAGCAGCTTCTTCAGCGGGCGCTCCTACGAGCAGTACTTC.

The V gene is TRBV27, the J gene TRBJ1-6; 11 bases match TRBD1. V lost 4 bases to trimming and J lost 9 bases; unmatched junction nucleotides: 5. The CDR3 length is 15 residues. Germline loops: CDR1 MNHEY, CDR2 SMNVEV (reference sequence). The CDR3 coding sequence is TGTGCCAGCAGTTCCTGGACAGGGGGCGGTTCACCCCTCCACTTT. Translated: CASSSWTGGGSPLHF.

V usage is TRBV30 and J usage is TRBJ2-7, with D perhaps matching TRBD2 (5 bases). CDR1 is GTSNPN, CDR2 SVGIG, per germline (reference sequence). This CDR3 contains 14 residues. The V end lost 4 bases, the J end lost 0 bases, and 13 bases lay between the germline ends. The chain's CDR3 is CAWIRPGSSYEQYF. Written as DNA, the CDR3 is TGTGCCTGGATTCGGCCGGGGAGCTCCTACGAGCAGTACTTC.

This clone was observed a handful of times. This sequence joins TRBV5-1 and TRBJ2-3; D might be TRBD2 (6 bases). The CDR3 spans 16 residues. Germline values: CDR1 SGHRS, CDR2 YFSETQ. V was trimmed by 4 bases and J by 2 bases, leaving 17 bases between them. The CDR3 DNA reads TGCGCCAGCAGCCCCATTTTGGCTAGCGACACAGATACGCAGTATTTT. Translation: CASSPILASDTDTQYF.

The chain uses TRBV4-1 and TRBJ1-1, with D perhaps TRBD1 (5 bases). The germline CDR1 and CDR2 sequences are MGHRA and YSYEKL. This CDR3 has 20 residues. The germline V and J ends were trimmed by 4 bases and 1 base, with 28 bases remaining between them. In DNA, the CDR3 is TGCGCCAGCAGCCTGATGGGTCCGCCTCTTTTCACAAGGGGGAACACTGAAGCTTTCTTT. Translated: CASSLMGPPLFTRGNTEAFF.

This clone was detected once. The chain employs TRBV10-3 and TRBJ1-2; maybe TRBD1 (5 bases). CDR3 size: 12 residues. CDR1 is ENHRY, CDR2 SYGVKD, per germline. Between the trimmed V and J ends, which lost 3 bases and 6 bases, there was a span of 8 bases. CDR3 in DNA: TGTGCCATCAGTGACCCGGGGGATGGCTACACCTTC. This codes for CAISDPGDGYTF.

Only a few counts were recorded for this clone. This rearrangement joins TRBV7-9 to TRBJ2-7; no clear D gene. The CDR3 is 13 amino acids. Trimming shortened V by 7 bases and J by 2 bases, and 12 bases separated the two germline ends. Germline V lookup: CDR1 SEHNR, CDR2 FQNEAQ (reference sequence). This CDR3 reads CASTKGGAYEQYF. The DNA for the CDR3 is TGTGCCAGCACCAAAGGTGGAGCCTACGAGCAGTACTTC.

The chain is built from TRBV7-6 and TRBJ1-3; D gene uncertain. Germline V gene data show CDR1 as SGHVS and CDR2 as FNYEAQ. This CDR3 contains 16 residues. Trimming took 1 base from V and 0 from J, leaving 10 bases between them. The CDR3 nucleotides are TGTGCCAGCAGCTTAGACCTCCAGTTCTCTGGAAACACCATATATTTT. Translated: CASSLDLQFSGNTIYF.

The chain links TRBV18 to TRBJ1-1; perhaps TRBD1 as D (5 bases). This CDR3 region has 13 residues. Germline CDR1 reads KGHSH; CDR2 reads LQKENI. Trimming took 8 bases from V and 2 from J, leaving 12 bases between them. The CDR3 sequence is CASGIDRNTEAFF. The DNA of the CDR3 is TGTGCCAGCGGGATCGACAGAAACACTGAAGCTTTCTTT.

This clone has at least ten counts. The chain joins TRBV3-1 (or the pseudogene TRBV3-2) to TRBJ2-3; weak D call: TRBD1 (6 bases). Germline V gene lookup returns CDR1 LGHDT and CDR2 YNNKEL (reference sequence). The CDR3 totals 16 residues. V lost 4 bases to trimming and J lost 2 bases, with 16 bases between them. As DNA, the CDR3 is TGTGCCAGCAGCCCCCGTGAGGGGGAGTACACAGATACGCAGTATTTT. As protein: CASSPREGEYTDTQYF.

V gene TRBV6-1 combines with J gene TRBJ1-5; 8 bases match TRBD1. Germline CDR1 MNHNS, CDR2 SASEGT. The CDR3 sequence is 18 residues long. Trimming took 0 bases from V and 3 from J; bases not matched to a gene: 10. CDR3 protein: CASSEAGRGRVTNQPQHF. CDR3 DNA: TGTGCCAGCAGTGAAGCGGGCAGGGGGCGCGTGACCAATCAGCCCCAGCATTTT.

The CDR3 region is CATSPGGSSAGYTF. Written as DNA, the CDR3 is TGTGCCACCAGTCCCGGAGGCAGTTCAGCCGGCTACACCTTC. V gene TRBV24-1 combines with J gene TRBJ1-2; no reliable D call. Between the trimmed V and J ends, which lost 6 bases and 8 bases, there was a span of 18 bases. Germline loops: CDR1 KGHDR, CDR2 SFDVKD. CDR3 length: 14 residues.

This clone was recorded only once. V and J are TRBV2 and TRBJ2-3; 12 bases match TRBD2. Germline V gene sequence: CDR1 SNHLY, CDR2 FYNNEI. V trimming: 6 bases; J trimming: 6 bases; junction bases outside the gene matches: 10. This CDR3 region has 16 residues. The CDR3 DNA sequence: TGTGCCAGCAGCCGGAACCTAGCGGGGGGGCGGGATACGCAGTATTTT. Its protein is CASSRNLAGGRDTQYF.

The chain combines TRBV6-6 with TRBJ1-2, with a tentative D call TRBD1 (5 bases). Germline loops: CDR1 MNHNY, CDR2 SVGAGI (reference sequence). The length of the CDR3 is 16 residues. V was clipped by 0 bases and J by 8 bases, with 19 bases between them. The CDR3 sequence is CASSYSPEGWLKGYTF. The CDR3 coding sequence is TGTGCCAGCAGTTACTCTCCGGAGGGGTGGTTAAAGGGCTACACCTTC.

The chain has TRBV7-9 and TRBJ1-2; 10 bases are shared with TRBD1. The CDR3 spans 17 residues. Germline V gene lookup returns CDR1 SEHNR and CDR2 FQNEAQ (reference sequence). Trimming removed 2 bases from V and 3 bases from J; junction bases left unmatched: 9. The CDR3 DNA reads as TGTGCCAGCAGCTTAAGTACCGGGACAGGGGACGACTATGGCTACACCTTC. It codes for CASSLSTGTGDDYGYTF.

V is TRBV27 and J is TRBJ1-2; D call uncertain. Germline lookup yields CDR1 MNHEY and CDR2 SMNVEV (reference sequence). CDR3 length: 15 residues. Trimming cost V 4 bases and J 8 bases, with 20 bases left between them. The CDR3 nucleotides are TGTGCCAGCAGTTCCCCCGGGCTCTTAGGCGGGGGCTACACCTTC. Amino acids: CASSSPGLLGGGYTF.

The chain links TRBV30 to TRBJ1-4; tentative D call: TRBD1 (5 bases). The V end lost 5 bases, the J end lost 4 bases, and 14 bases lay between the germline ends. This CDR3 comprises 14 residues. The germline gives CDR1 GTSNPN, CDR2 SVGIG (reference sequence). CDR3 DNA sequence: TGTGCCTGGGCCCCCGGGGGGGGTAATGAAAAACTGTTTTTT. Amino acid sequence: CAWAPGGGNEKLFF.

The gene calls are TRBV29-1 and TRBJ1-2, with TRBD1 matching over 9 bases. Germline CDR1 SQVTM, CDR2 ANQGSEA. J was trimmed by 7 bases and V by 3 bases; bases with no gene match: 6. The CDR3 consists of 13 residues. The CDR3 region is CSVDLDRGGGYTF. For the CDR3, the DNA is TGCAGCGTTGACTTGGACAGGGGAGGTGGCTACACCTTC.

The V and J genes are TRBV2 and TRBJ2-7; 9 nucleotides line up with TRBD1. Germline CDR1 reads SNHLY; CDR2 reads FYNNEI. The CDR3 is 14 amino acids. The ends lost 1 base at V and 6 bases at J; junction bases unmatched: 4. The CDR3 here is CASSEGTGVGEQYF. CDR3 DNA: TGTGCCAGCAGTGAAGGGACAGGGGTTGGCGAGCAGTACTTC. Based on the CDR3 plus reference TRBV2 and TRBJ2-7, the full variable domain is EPEVTQTPSHQVTQMGQEVILRCVPISNHLYFYWYRQILGQKVEFLVSFYNNEISEKSEIFDDQFSVERPDGSNFTLKIRSTKLEDSAMYFCASSEGTGVGEQYFGPGTRLTVT.